Sequencing of this T cell receptor beta chain was carried out in a study of T cells in Graves' hyperthyroidism and ophthalmopathy (dated by TCRdb to 2018 to 2020). For context, the study as a whole: Peripheral blood samples were taken at the time of initial diagnosis, prior to any treatment. To identify TCR V-J signatures that set the groups apart, the researchers used a discovery cohort of about a hundred patients, made up of around 40 with Graves' ophthalmopathy and about 60 with stable Graves' hyperthyroidism. Prospective prediction of ophthalmopathy was tested in an independent validation cohort of approximately 18 hyperthyroidism patients and some 17 patients who later progressed to ophthalmopathy. The 95 to 100 discovery patients were randomly divided into training and test sets at a 7:3 ratio. Thyroid tissue and blood T-cell repertoires from about six Graves' hyperthyroidism patients were also compared in the study. Once sampling was done, hyperthyroidism patients were given methimazole at a starting dose of 30 mg daily, whereas ophthalmopathy patients were given high-dose intravenous methylprednisolone. TCR Vbeta CDR3 sequencing of roughly 140 peripheral blood samples (about 45 ophthalmopathy, 75 hyperthyroidism and some 17 progressor patients) is reported in the paper. General conclusions and limits of the study: A 13 V-J signature model separated ophthalmopathy from stable hyperthyroidism, with 87.88% sensitivity and 81.08% specificity in cross-validation and 80%/75% in testing. Most expanded thyroid clonotypes (frequency above 0.001) were also found in blood, which suggests that blood repertoires may mirror thyroid immune responses. No statistical method was used to set the sample size in advance, and investigators knew the group allocation. In validation, the model predicted progression to ophthalmopathy a median of roughly 6.1 months before onset, with over 60% sensitivity and 72.22% specificity.

V ends up 4 bases short and J 0 bases short, with an unmatched junction base count of 6. The CDR3 sequence holds 17 residues, the cysteine and phenylalanine included. Of all the DNA, just the CDR3 is kept, 51 bases in frame from base 1. The germline V gene (reference sequence) supplies CDR1 SEHNR and CDR2 FQNEAQ. A patient counted as having stable Graves' hyperthyroidism if no progression to ophthalmopathy occurred over 18 months of follow-up. Hyperthyroidism patients were aged 18 to 65 years and newly diagnosed, with disease duration of less than 2 months. Any patient with an uncontrolled infection, another autoimmune disease, pregnancy or lactation was excluded. Diagnoses relied on clinical symptoms, serum thyroxine and TRAb, thyroid ultrasound and orbital computed tomography. PBMCs were separated from approximately 10 ml of fresh peripheral blood using Ficoll-Paque density gradient centrifugation. Total RNA was extracted with Trizol reagent, and quality was checked on an Agilent 2100 Bioanalyzer.

Amplification of TCR beta CDR3 regions was carried out from RNA transcripts. For the first round of RT-PCR on the TCR CDR3, the HTBI primer set was used together with the Qiagen OneStep RT-PCR kit. The libraries were constructed in a second round of multiplex PCR and then size-selected and purified. The libraries were sequenced on an Illumina HiSeq2000 using paired-end 100 bp reads. In the source study's methods: Raw data were processed with SOAPnuke, discarding reads with adapters, uncalled bases, mean Phred below 15, or no exact constant-primer or identifier match. COPE v1.2.5 was used to merge the high-quality paired reads, and each unique nucleotide sequence was defined as a clonotype. Clonotypes were aligned to IMGT TRBV, TRBD and TRBJ reference segments using MiTCR v1.1. The analysis included only V-J combinations with a frequency above 0.0001, which together covered more than 98% of the repertoires. A TCS score was defined as the ratio of F50 (clonal expansion) to E x V (chaos), with BLOSUM62-based TCRdist applied between CDR3 peptides within each V-J. Welch's t-statistics and random forest reduced 500 to 650 V-J features to fewer than 15, which were used in a naive Bayes classifier (R e1071). TCRdb reprocessed the public reads (quality trimming at Q25 with fastp, clone calling with MiXCR) and kept in-frame beta chains. Rows are combined by CDR3 protein, so each entry shows the most common genes and DNA. The V and J calls come from TCRdb's annotation, not from the publication. This sample is represented by around 600,000 distinct CDR3 sequences; less than 20% of them were singletons. The ten largest clones take up roughly 7.3% of the sample.

The table lists this clonotype with many counts. Its antigen remains unidentified. Base qualities are not provided; no much larger clone lies one nucleotide away. The chain joins TRBV7-9 to TRBJ2-1, with 10 bases aligning to TRBD2. The sequence was collected from a woman aged 25 to 39 with Graves' hyperthyroidism. Input material: blood. CDR3 reads: CASSSGLAVGSYNEQFF. Here is the DNA: TGTGCCAGCAGCTCTGGACTAGCGGTAGGCTCCTACAATGAGCAGTTCTTC.